This TCR beta chain stems from a study of OX40 agonist ivuxolimab in advanced cancers. Study overall: An agonistic human IgG2 monoclonal antibody against OX40 (CD134) was given. Two patients with cutaneous melanoma and one with hepatocellular carcinoma, three in total, showed partial responses.

The V and J ends lost 3 bases and 1 base respectively, with 12 bases between them. CDR3 size: 15 residues. Germline V gives CDR1 LNHDA, CDR2 SQIVND (reference sequence). Findings and caveats of the study: The 0.1-3.0 mg/kg partial responders had among the lowest clonal expansion. Doses of 0.1 to 3.0 mg/kg were accompanied by clonal expansion of CD4+ and CD8+ blood T cells by week 6.

Profiling relied on immunoSEQ multiplex PCR, and the TCRdb table lists in-frame clones only, not all of them. The table lists over 55,000 clones, approximately 93% of them singletons. About this clone itself: Its cognate antigen is unknown.

The chain uses TRBV19 and TRBJ1-2; tentative D call: TRBD1 (5 bases). The origin of this receptor is an adult with an advanced solid tumor such as melanoma, head and neck, liver or kidney cancer. Sample: CD4+ or CD8+ T cells sorted from blood, taken in a trial of the OX40 agonist ivuxolimab. CDR3 coding DNA: TGTGCCAGTAGTATCGTCGGGGCGATTAACTATGGCTACACCTTC. It yields the protein CASSIVGAINYGYTF.